A selection of T cell receptor beta chains follows, all from one sample in a study of blood T cell repertoires in COVID-19. Produced via immunoSEQ multiplex PCR; TCRdb's table is partial and in-frame only. Of about 160,000 clones listed, more than 70% were seen once; the top ten hold 2.5% to 3%. Source material: peripheral blood. These receptors came from a man between 60 and 75 years old with acute or convalescent COVID-19. The CDR3 runs from the conserved cysteine through the conserved F or W. The order of the fields is V gene, J gene, D gene, clone size, CDR3 DNA, CDR3 protein. D genes are given only for firm matches. Clone size is not always given. Where it is, it says once, few, many or a class for expanded clones.

TRBV9	TRBJ2-7	TRBD1	few	TGTGCCAGCAGCGTAGTCGCTTTGGGACAGGGTCCGGGGGAGCAGTACTTC	CASSVVALGQGPGEQYF
TRBV3-1/TRBV3-2	TRBJ1-2	NA	NA	TGTGCCAGCAGCCAAGGCAGGGGTGGCTACACCTTC	CASSQGRGGYTF
TRBV3-1/TRBV3-2	TRBJ1-1	TRBD1	NA	TGTGCCAGCAGCCAAGGACAGGGGAGCACTGAAGCTTTCTTT	CASSQGQGSTEAFF
TRBV19	TRBJ2-1	NA	once	TGTGCCAGTAGTATATTCGGGGGTAGGAATGAGCAGTTCTTC	CASSIFGGRNEQFF
TRBV4-1	TRBJ2-1	TRBD1	NA	TGCGCCAGCAGCCAAGCTAGCTTAAACAGGGGCAATGAGCAGTTCTTC	CASSQASLNRGNEQFF
TRBV20-1	TRBJ1-2	NA	NA	TGCAGTGCTAGTCAGTCAGACTATGGCTACACCTTC	CSASQSDYGYTF
TRBV21-1	TRBJ1-1	NA	NA	TGTGCCAGCAGCACTGAGGGACAGGGGGACACTGAAGCTTTCTTT	CASSTEGQGDTEAFF
TRBV15	TRBJ2-7	NA	NA	TGTGCCACCAGCAGAGATAGGGGGAGAGGGTACGAGCAGTACTTC	CATSRDRGRGYEQYF
TRBV18	TRBJ1-1	NA	NA	TGTGCCAGCTCGCTGACGGGAGCCCTCACTGAAGCTTTCTTT	CASSLTGALTEAFF
TRBV3-1/TRBV3-2	TRBJ2-5	NA	NA	TGTGCCAGCAGCCAAACCCGGTTGAGGGGGTTGGAGACCCAGTACTTC	CASSQTRLRGLETQYF
TRBV5-4	TRBJ2-3	TRBD2	NA	TGTGCCAGCAGCTTACGCGCTAGCGGGGGAGCAGATACGCAGTATTTT	CASSLRASGGADTQYF
TRBV6-1	TRBJ2-7	NA	once	TGTGCCAGCAGTGAAGAAGCGTACGCTTACTACGAGCAGTACTTC	CASSEEAYAYYEQYF
TRBV19	TRBJ1-1	NA	NA	TGTGCCAGTAGTAGCCGGGAAAAGCGGGCTGAAGCTTTCTTT	CASSSREKRAEAFF
TRBV5-1	TRBJ2-3	NA	NA	TGCGCCAGCAGCTTCGCGGGAAGCACAGATACGCAGTATTTT	CASSFAGSTDTQYF
TRBV15	TRBJ1-1	TRBD1	NA	TGTGCCACCAGCAGAGAGGGTGGGACAGGGGTGCACACTGAAGCTTTCTTT	CATSREGGTGVHTEAFF
TRBV6-5	TRBJ2-7	NA	NA	TGTGCCAGCAGTTACTCGTTAGCGTCCTACGAGCAGTACTTC	CASSYSLASYEQYF
TRBV9	TRBJ2-1	TRBD2	NA	TGTGCCAGCAGCGTATCTAGCGGGTTATACAATGAGCAGTTCTTC	CASSVSSGLYNEQFF
TRBV12-3/TRBV12-4	TRBJ2-5	TRBD1	NA	TGTGCCAGCAGTACGACAGGGCTGGGGACCCAGTACTTC	CASSTTGLGTQYF
TRBV30	TRBJ2-1	TRBD2	NA	TGTGCCTGGGTCCCCAGATCGGCGGGGGACCCCAATGAGCAGTTCTTC	CAWVPRSAGDPNEQFF
TRBV19	TRBJ2-1	TRBD1	NA	TGTGCCAGTAGTACCCGGGACAGACTTAATGAGCAGTTCTTC	CASSTRDRLNEQFF
TRBV5-4	TRBJ2-7	NA	few	TGTGCCAGCAGCTTGGGGGCGGGACCAACCTACGAGCAGTACTTC	CASSLGAGPTYEQYF
TRBV3-1/TRBV3-2	TRBJ1-1	NA	NA	TGTGCCAGCAGCCAGAGGGGGTTAAGTGAAGCTTTCTTT	CASSQRGLSEAFF
TRBV20-1	TRBJ1-2	NA	NA	TGCAGTGCTAGTAATTCGCTAAATCGTGGCTACACCTTC	CSASNSLNRGYTF
TRBV27	TRBJ1-2	NA	NA	TGTGCCAGCAGTTTCGCAGGGTGGGATGGCTACACCTTC	CASSFAGWDGYTF
TRBV10-3	TRBJ1-2	NA	NA	TGTGCCATCAAGGGAGGGGCTCCTAACTATGGCTACACCTTC	CAIKGGAPNYGYTF
TRBV19	TRBJ1-3	NA	NA	TGTGCCAGTAGTATTGGAGGGAATGGAAACACCATATATTTT	CASSIGGNGNTIYF
TRBV6-1	TRBJ1-4	TRBD1	NA	TGTGCCAGCAGTGAAGTTGACAGGGCAGGGGAAAAACTGTTTTTT	CASSEVDRAGEKLFF
TRBV19	TRBJ2-2	TRBD2	NA	TGTGCCAGTACGCCTCTAGCGGGGGGGTTCGGGGAGCTGTTTTTT	CASTPLAGGFGELFF
TRBV5-6	TRBJ2-7	NA	NA	TGTGCCAGCAGCTCCCTGGACAGCTACGAGCAGTACTTC	CASSSLDSYEQYF